The 21 T cell receptor beta chains reported below all come from one sample, sequenced in a study of tissue T cells after allogeneic stem cell transplantation. Clones were read by immunoSEQ multiplex PCR, and TCRdb kept only the in-frame ones, dropping some. The repertoire holds about 43,000 clones, with more than 90% as singletons. Specimen: blood, collected before transplantation. The receptor source for this set is a woman aged 40 to 75 who later had graft-versus-host disease after an allogeneic stem cell transplant.

The chain links TRBV27 to TRBJ1-5; 7 nucleotides line up with TRBD1. In germline, CDR1 is MNHEY, CDR2 SMNVEV (reference sequence). The CDR3 covers 16 residues. Trimming at V came to 0 bases and at J to 4 bases, leaving 6 bases not matched to a gene. The CDR3 reads CASSLSGTERNQPQHF. The CDR3 DNA is TGTGCCAGCAGTTTATCCGGGACAGAGAGAAATCAGCCCCAGCATTTT.

V and J are TRBV7-8 and TRBJ2-5, with D perhaps TRBD2 (6 bases). Per the germline V gene, CDR1 is SGHVS and CDR2 is FQNEAQ. The CDR3 spans 14 residues. V lost 5 bases and J lost 5, with 15 bases in between. Here the CDR3 DNA reads TGTGCCAGCAGCCCCTCGGGGGAACCTGAGACCCAGTACTTC. As protein: CASSPSGEPETQYF.

The chain links TRBV7-9 to TRBJ1-1; 11 bases match TRBD1. This CDR3 is built from 16 residues. The V gene end was trimmed by 5 bases and the J gene end by 5 bases; junction bases not matched to a gene: 10. The germline CDR1 and CDR2 sequences are SEHNR and FQNEAQ (reference sequence). The CDR3 DNA reads TGTGCCAGCAGCCCTGGGACAGGGGGATCGTGGACTGAAGCTTTCTTT. It specifies CASSPGTGGSWTEAFF.

V usage is TRBV18 and J usage is TRBJ1-2; TRBD1 is a possible D gene (6 bases). This CDR3 is built from 15 residues. Looked up from germline, CDR1 is KGHSH and CDR2 is LQKENI. The germline V and J ends were trimmed by 3 bases and 2 bases, with 13 bases remaining between them. The DNA of the CDR3 is TGTGCCAGCTCACCTAACGGACAGCCCAACTATGGCTACACCTTC. This encodes CASSPNGQPNYGYTF. The whole variable domain, filled in from reference TRBV18 and TRBJ1-2, reads NAGVMQNPRHLVRRRGQEARLRCSPMKGHSHVYWYRQLPEEGLKFMVYLQKENIIDESGMPKERFSAEFPKEGPSILRIQQVVRGDSAAYFCASSPNGQPNYGYTFGSGTRLTVV.

V usage is TRBV7-3 and J usage is TRBJ1-1, with TRBD1 identical over 10 bases. V gave up 1 base and J gave up 0 bases; unmatched junction bases: 5. This CDR3 is 17 amino acids long. CDR1 is SGHTA, CDR2 FQGTGA, per germline. CDR3 sequence: CASSLMGQGSLNTEAFF. In DNA form, the CDR3 reads TGTGCCAGCAGCTTAATGGGACAGGGGTCCCTGAACACTGAAGCTTTCTTT.

DNA of the CDR3: TGTGCCAGCAGCCGTCGTCAGGCAACTAATGAAAAACTGTTTTTT. It specifies CASSRRQATNEKLFF. This sequence joins TRBV7-6 and TRBJ1-4; D remains unclear. This CDR3 spans 15 amino acids. V was trimmed by 5 bases and J by 0 bases, leaving 10 bases between them. Germline CDR1 and CDR2: SGHVS and FNYEAQ.

The chain joins TRBV5-1 to TRBJ2-7; 10 bases fit TRBD2. Trimming cost V 4 bases and J 3 bases; bases outside gene matches: 16. The CDR3 length is 18 residues. CDR1 is SGHRS and CDR2 is YFSETQ in the germline V gene. The CDR3 protein is CASSGAGTSVKHGYEQYF. The CDR3 DNA reads as TGCGCCAGCAGCGGGGCCGGGACTAGCGTAAAACACGGCTACGAGCAGTACTTC. Based on the CDR3 plus reference TRBV5-1 and TRBJ2-7, the full variable domain is KAGVTQTPRYLIKTRGQQVTLSCSPISGHRSVSWYQQTPGQGLQFLFEYFSETQRNKGNFPGRFSGRQFSNSRSEMNVSTLELGDSALYLCASSGAGTSVKHGYEQYFGPGTRLTVT.

The V call is TRBV2, the J call TRBJ1-2; TRBD1 is a possible D gene (6 bases). V was pared by 2 bases and J by 4 bases, with 14 bases between. CDR3 length: 15 amino acids. Germline CDR1 SNHLY, CDR2 FYNNEI. This CDR3 is CASSEMGVRGYGYTF. CDR3 DNA: TGTGCCAGCAGTGAAATGGGCGTCAGGGGCTATGGCTACACCTTC. Full variable domain (remainder filled in from reference TRBV2 and TRBJ1-2): EPEVTQTPSHQVTQMGQEVILRCVPISNHLYFYWYRQILGQKVEFLVSFYNNEISEKSEIFDDQFSVERPDGSNFTLKIRSTKLEDSAMYFCASSEMGVRGYGYTFGSGTRLTVV.

This clone was seen just once. The gene calls are TRBV3-1 (or the pseudogene TRBV3-2) and TRBJ2-7; 11 positions match TRBD1. The CDR3 is 15 residues long. The V gene's germline CDR1 is LGHDT and CDR2 YNNKEL (reference sequence). V lost 4 bases to trimming and J lost 9 bases; unmatched junction nucleotides: 11. As DNA, the CDR3 is TGTGCCAGCAGCCGGATGGACAGGGGGCTTTCCGGGCAGTACTTC. This translates into CASSRMDRGLSGQYF.

The CDR3 coding sequence is TGTGCCAGTCGGGACAGCTTAAACTCTGGGGCCAACGTCCTGACTTTC. Its translation is CASRDSLNSGANVLTF. V is TRBV19 and J is TRBJ2-6; 7 bases agree with TRBD1. This CDR3 region has 16 residues. CDR1 and CDR2 from the germline V gene are LNHDA and SQIVND (reference sequence). Trimming removed 8 bases from V and 0 bases from J; junction bases left unmatched: 7.

Only a few counts were recorded for this clone. The chain uses TRBV7-3 and TRBJ2-7; TRBD2 matches at 8 bases. Germline V gives CDR1 SGHTA, CDR2 FQGTGA. The CDR3 spans 15 residues. V was pared by 4 bases and J by 5 bases, with 10 bases of the junction left unmatched. In DNA form, the CDR3 reads TGTGCCAGCAGCTACTCAGGACTAGCCGGCGACGAGCAGTACTTC. This codes for CASSYSGLAGDEQYF.

The rearrangement joins TRBV12-3 or TRBV12-4 to TRBJ2-7; TRBD2 matches at 8 bases. V was pared by 7 bases and J by 6 bases, with 8 bases of the junction left unmatched. This CDR3 region has 13 residues. This chain's CDR3 is CASNTGGSAEQYF. The DNA of the CDR3 is TGTGCCAGCAATACGGGGGGGTCGGCCGAGCAGTACTTC.

This chain uses TRBV5-4 with TRBJ2-2; 8 bases match TRBD2. The germline gives CDR1 SGHNT, CDR2 YYREEE (reference sequence). This CDR3 is built from 14 residues. V shed 5 bases and J 4 bases; nucleotides not matched to a gene: 4. The CDR3 loop is CASRPGGPTGELFF. The CDR3 DNA reads TGTGCCAGCAGACCGGGAGGGCCCACCGGGGAGCTGTTTTTT.

J is TRBJ2-1 and V is TRBV24-1; tentative D call: TRBD1 (6 bases). The CDR3 sequence is 18 residues long. The V end lost 6 bases, the J end lost 3 bases, and 23 bases lay between the germline ends. Germline CDR1 is KGHDR and CDR2 is SFDVKD. CDR3 protein: CATSTGNPGVALYNEQFF. The CDR3 DNA reads as TGTGCCACCAGTACCGGGAACCCAGGGGTAGCCCTCTACAATGAGCAGTTCTTC.

The CDR3 nucleotides read TGTGCCAGCAGCGGCGGGAGGGCCTCCAAAAACATTCAGTACTTC. Protein sequence: CASSGGRASKNIQYF. The chain employs TRBV6-6 and TRBJ2-4; 9 bases are a match to TRBD2. Germline assignment: CDR1 MNHNY and CDR2 SVGAGI (reference sequence). The trim removed 6 bases at V and 2 bases at J, leaving 5 bases unmatched. The CDR3 contains 15 residues.

The chain employs TRBV7-2 and TRBJ1-1; D gene unclear. V lost 1 base, J lost 6 bases, and 15 bases lay in between. Germline lookup yields CDR1 SGHTA and CDR2 FQGNSA. The CDR3 contains 15 residues. The DNA of the CDR3 is TGTGCCAGCAGCTTAGGTTCCTTCCCGGTCCCTGAAGCTTTCTTT. It encodes CASSLGSFPVPEAFF.

The CDR3 coding sequence is TGTGCCATCAGTGGCGCGGTTGGCTCCTACAATGAGCAGTTCTTC. This translates into CAISGAVGSYNEQFF. The chain uses TRBV10-3 and TRBJ2-1; the D is unclear. This CDR3 region has 15 residues. Trimming stripped 4 bases from V and 0 bases from J, with 10 bases between. CDR1 ENHRY and CDR2 SYGVKD come from the germline V gene.

V usage is TRBV12-5 and J usage is TRBJ2-2; D is unclear. CDR1 and CDR2 from the germline V gene are LGHNT and FRNRAP. Trimming left V 1 base short and J 4 bases short, with 4 bases between. The CDR3 has 13 residues. The CDR3 DNA reads as TGTGCTAGTGGTTTGGGATTCACCGGGGAGCTGTTTTTT. This sequence encodes CASGLGFTGELFF.

V gene TRBV6-1 combines with J gene TRBJ2-2; TRBD2 aligns across 7 bases. The J segment lost 3 bases and the V segment lost 2 bases, leaving 0 bases of the junction unmatched. The CDR3 consists of 14 residues. Germline CDR1 MNHNS, CDR2 SASEGT. The CDR3 here is CASSELADTGELFF. The CDR3 nucleotides read TGTGCCAGCAGTGAACTAGCGGACACCGGGGAGCTGTTTTTT.

The chain recombines TRBV5-8 with TRBJ2-2, with 9 bases that match TRBD2. V was pared by 4 bases and J by 7 bases, with 11 bases of the junction left unmatched. The CDR3 contains 16 residues. From germline, CDR1 is SGHTS and CDR2 YDEGEE. CDR3 sequence reads: CASSRTPGLANGELFF. The CDR3 DNA reads as TGTGCCAGCAGCCGTACGCCGGGACTAGCTAACGGGGAGCTGTTTTTT.

The rearrangement joins TRBV4-3 to TRBJ1-2, with a weak D call TRBD1 (6 bases). With 1 base removed from V and 6 bases from J, the gap between germline ends came to 9 bases. Germline V gene lookup returns CDR1 LGHNA and CDR2 YSLEER. This CDR3 is built from 13 residues. This chain's CDR3 is CASSQGGRHGYTF. The CDR3 region has the DNA TGCGCCAGCAGCCAAGGGGGGCGGCATGGCTACACCTTC.